The source of this TCR beta chain is a study of monozygotic twins with inflammatory bowel disease. Each donor supplied under 3 ml of blood. With approximately 16 and 10 cycles respectively, two nested PCRs were carried out on TCRalpha and TCRbeta cDNA. TCRdb re-analyzed the 5' RACE reads; it lists each CDR3 protein once, without DNA. Its clone listing holds fewer than 150,000 distinct CDR3 sequences. Regarding the study as a whole: Varied immunosuppressive treatments among patients may have increased repertoire variability.

Note on this clonotype: Its specificity is not known.

The sequence came from a human donor with ulcerative colitis or Crohn's disease, or a healthy co-twin of an affected twin (not recorded which). The sample was blood.

The CDR3 spells CSVGSSGGTQYF. The chain uses TRBV29-1 and TRBJ2-5; the TCRdb call, TRBD1, lacks DNA for checking. The germline gives CDR1 SQVTM, CDR2 ANQGSEA. The CDR3 sequence is 12 residues long.